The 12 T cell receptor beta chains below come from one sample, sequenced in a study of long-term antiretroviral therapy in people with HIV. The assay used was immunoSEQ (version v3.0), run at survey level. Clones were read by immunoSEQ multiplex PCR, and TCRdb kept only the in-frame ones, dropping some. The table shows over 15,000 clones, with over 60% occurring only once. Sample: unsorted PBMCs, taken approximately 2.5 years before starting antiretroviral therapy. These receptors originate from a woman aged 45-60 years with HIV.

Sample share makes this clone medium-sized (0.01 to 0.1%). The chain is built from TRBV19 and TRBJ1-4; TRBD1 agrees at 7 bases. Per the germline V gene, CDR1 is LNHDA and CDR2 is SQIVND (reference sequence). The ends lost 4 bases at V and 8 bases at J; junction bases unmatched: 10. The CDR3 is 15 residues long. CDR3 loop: CASSTRDRRGEKLFF. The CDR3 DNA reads TGTGCCAGTAGTACTAGGGACAGAAGAGGAGAAAAACTGTTTTTT.

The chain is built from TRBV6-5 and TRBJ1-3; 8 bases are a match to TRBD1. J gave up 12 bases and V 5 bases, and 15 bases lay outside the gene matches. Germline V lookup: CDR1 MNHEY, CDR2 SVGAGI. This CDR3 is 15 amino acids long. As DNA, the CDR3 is TGTGCCAGCAGTCAGGGGGCCGGGGCCCGAAGCGGCATATATTTT. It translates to CASSQGAGARSGIYF.

Written as DNA, the CDR3 is TGCAGCGTTTTCGGGCTCAATGAGCAGTTCTTC. Amino acid sequence: CSVFGLNEQFF. The J gene is TRBJ2-1, the V gene TRBV29-1; no definite D call. V shed 5 bases and J shed 6 bases, with 8 bases lying between them. Germline V lookup: CDR1 SQVTM, CDR2 ANQGSEA. This CDR3 comprises 11 residues.

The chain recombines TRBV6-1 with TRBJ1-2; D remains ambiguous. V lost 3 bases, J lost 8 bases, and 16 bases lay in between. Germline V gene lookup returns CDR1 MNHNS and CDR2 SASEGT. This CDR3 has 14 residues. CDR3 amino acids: CASSEGSQLWGYTF. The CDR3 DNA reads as TGTGCCAGCAGTGAGGGGAGTCAGTTGTGGGGCTACACCTTC.

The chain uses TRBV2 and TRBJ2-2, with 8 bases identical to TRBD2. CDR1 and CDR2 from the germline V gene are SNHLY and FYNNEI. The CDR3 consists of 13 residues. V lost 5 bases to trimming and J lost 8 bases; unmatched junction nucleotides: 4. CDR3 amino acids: CASSLGLAGELFF. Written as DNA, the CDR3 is TGTGCCAGCAGTCTTGGACTAGCTGGGGAGCTGTTTTTT.

The CDR3 here is CASLPERASTYEQYF. CDR3 nucleotide sequence: TGTGCCAGCCTTCCTGAGAGGGCCTCAACCTACGAGCAGTACTTC. The chain has TRBV28 and TRBJ2-7, with D tentatively TRBD2 (5 bases). The V gene lost 8 bases and the J gene lost 2 bases, with 19 bases spanning the gap. CDR3 length equals 15 residues. Germline CDR1 MDHEN, CDR2 SYDVKM.

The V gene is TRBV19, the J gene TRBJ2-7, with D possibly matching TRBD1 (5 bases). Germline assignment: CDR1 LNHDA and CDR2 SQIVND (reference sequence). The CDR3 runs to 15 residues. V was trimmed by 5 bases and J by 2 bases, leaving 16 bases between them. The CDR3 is CASSGARAGTYEQYF. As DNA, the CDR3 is TGTGCCAGTAGTGGCGCCAGGGCAGGGACCTACGAGCAGTACTTC.

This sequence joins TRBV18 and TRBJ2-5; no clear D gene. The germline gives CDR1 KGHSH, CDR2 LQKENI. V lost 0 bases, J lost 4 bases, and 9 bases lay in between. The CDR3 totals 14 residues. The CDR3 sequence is CASSPPLVPETQYF. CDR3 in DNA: TGTGCCAGCTCACCACCGTTAGTCCCAGAGACCCAGTACTTC.

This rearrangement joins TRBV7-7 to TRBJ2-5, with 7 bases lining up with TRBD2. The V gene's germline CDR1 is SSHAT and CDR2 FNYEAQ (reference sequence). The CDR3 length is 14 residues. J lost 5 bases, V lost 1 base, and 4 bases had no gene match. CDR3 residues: CASSLEGSGETQYF. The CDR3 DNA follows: TGTGCCAGCAGCTTAGAGGGTAGCGGGGAGACCCAGTACTTC.

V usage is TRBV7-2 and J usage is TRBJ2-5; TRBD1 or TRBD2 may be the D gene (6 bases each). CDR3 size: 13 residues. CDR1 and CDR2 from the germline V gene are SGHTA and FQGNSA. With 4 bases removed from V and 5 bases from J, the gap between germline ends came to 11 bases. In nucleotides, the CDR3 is TGTGCCAGCAGCTCTTGGGGGGCGGAGACCCAGTACTTC. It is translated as CASSSWGAETQYF. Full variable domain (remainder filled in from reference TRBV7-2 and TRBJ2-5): GAGVSQSPSNKVTEKGKDVELRCDPISGHTALYWYRQSLGQGLEFLIYFQGNSAPDKSGLPSDRFSAERTGGSVSTLTIQRTQQEDSAVYLCASSSWGAETQYFGPGTRLLVL.

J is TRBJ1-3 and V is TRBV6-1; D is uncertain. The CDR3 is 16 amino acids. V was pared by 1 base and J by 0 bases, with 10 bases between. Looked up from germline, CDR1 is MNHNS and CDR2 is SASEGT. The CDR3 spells CASSEEGLISGNTIYF. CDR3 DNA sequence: TGTGCCAGCAGTGAAGAAGGCCTTATCTCTGGAAACACCATATATTTT.

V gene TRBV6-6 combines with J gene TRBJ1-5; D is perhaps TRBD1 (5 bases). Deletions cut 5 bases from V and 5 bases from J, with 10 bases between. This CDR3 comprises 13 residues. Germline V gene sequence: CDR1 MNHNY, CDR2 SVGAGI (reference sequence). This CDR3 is CASSLGGYQPQHF. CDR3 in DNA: TGTGCCAGCAGTCTGGGGGGGTATCAGCCCCAGCATTTT.